Given below is one T cell receptor beta chain in context. Its matching antigen is unknown. The source of the sample is a study of blood T cells in healthy people across ages. Whole-study findings and limits: Age showed a roughly linear inverse relationship with TCR beta diversity per million T cells.

Ten milliliters of peripheral blood were drawn from each donor into EDTA-treated tubes. This CDR3 spans 15 amino acids. Germline values: CDR1 SGHTA, CDR2 FQGNSA. V lost 3 bases to trimming and J lost 0 bases; unmatched junction nucleotides: 5. Combining a sample-barcoded 5' primer with a J-beta primer mix, a second PCR ran for roughly 7 to 12 cycles. Each cDNA molecule was tagged by a template-switch adaptor with 12 random nucleotides. TCRdb reanalysed the 5' RACE reads using MiXCR and keeps one entry per CDR3 protein. The sample has some 790,000 distinct CDR3 sequences, around 30% seen once. The sample consisted of blood. This TCR was recovered from a woman aged 80 or over in good health. This chain uses TRBV7-2 with TRBJ2-7; TRBD1 agrees at 7 bases. CDR3 protein: CASSFKGDSSYEQYF. CDR3 coding DNA: TGTGCCAGCAGCTTCAAGGGGGACAGCTCCTACGAGCAGTACTTC.